Listed below are T cell receptor beta chains from one sample, sequenced in a study of control samples from healthy donors and cancer patients. Using immunoSEQ multiplex PCR, the repertoire was profiled, and TCRdb retains in-frame clones only, with some absent. This table holds 150,000 or so clones, 80% to 95% found once. Material for sequencing was blood. These receptors were collected from a woman in her fifties or sixties in good health. CDR3s include the opening cysteine and the closing phenylalanine or tryptophan. A D gene is named only where the DNA matches it firmly. Clone size is shown for a subset of rows, as once, few, many or a class of expanded clone.

v_call: TRBV18; d_call: TRBD1; j_call: TRBJ2-1; clone_size: NA; cdr3_aa: CASSPDRARRDEQFF; cdr3_nt: TGTGCCAGCTCACCAGACAGGGCCCGTCGGGATGAGCAGTTCTTC
v_call: TRBV29-1; d_call: NA; j_call: TRBJ1-2; clone_size: once; cdr3_aa: CSVDKGEGYTF; cdr3_nt: TGCAGCGTTGATAAGGGAGAGGGCTACACCTTC
v_call: TRBV7-9; d_call: NA; j_call: TRBJ2-7; clone_size: NA; cdr3_aa: CASRLDRDAGEQYF; cdr3_nt: TGTGCCAGCAGGTTAGACCGGGACGCAGGCGAGCAGTACTTC
v_call: TRBV19; d_call: NA; j_call: TRBJ2-3; clone_size: NA; cdr3_aa: CASSLEGGTDTQYF; cdr3_nt: TGTGCCAGTAGTTTGGAGGGGGGGACAGATACGCAGTATTTT
v_call: TRBV6-2/TRBV6-3; d_call: NA; j_call: TRBJ2-4; clone_size: NA; cdr3_aa: CASSYFGNIQYF; cdr3_nt: TGTGCCAGCAGTTACTTCGGGAACATTCAGTACTTC
v_call: TRBV9; d_call: NA; j_call: TRBJ1-2; clone_size: NA; cdr3_aa: CASSVAFGGHGYTF; cdr3_nt: TGTGCCAGCAGCGTAGCGTTCGGGGGCCATGGCTACACCTTC
v_call: TRBV18; d_call: NA; j_call: TRBJ1-5; clone_size: NA; cdr3_aa: CASSPIGQGGIGGNQPQHF; cdr3_nt: TGTGCCAGCTCACCAATCGGGCAGGGCGGGATTGGTGGCAATCAGCCCCAGCATTTT
v_call: TRBV10-3; d_call: NA; j_call: TRBJ2-1; clone_size: NA; cdr3_aa: CAMASGGGAGNEQFF; cdr3_nt: TGTGCCATGGCCTCAGGAGGGGGGGCAGGGAATGAGCAGTTCTTC
v_call: TRBV5-1; d_call: NA; j_call: TRBJ1-4; clone_size: NA; cdr3_aa: CASSLWNGGEKLFF; cdr3_nt: TGCGCCAGCAGCTTGTGGAATGGGGGTGAAAAACTGTTTTTT
v_call: TRBV5-4; d_call: NA; j_call: TRBJ2-7; clone_size: NA; cdr3_aa: CASSLSGYEQYF; cdr3_nt: TGTGCCAGCAGTTTGAGCGGTTACGAGCAGTACTTC
v_call: TRBV5-6; d_call: TRBD1; j_call: TRBJ1-1; clone_size: NA; cdr3_aa: CASSWDTGAGTEAFF; cdr3_nt: TGTGCCAGCAGCTGGGATACAGGGGCCGGTACTGAAGCTTTCTTT
v_call: TRBV30; d_call: NA; j_call: TRBJ1-3; clone_size: NA; cdr3_aa: CAWSTGSGNTIYF; cdr3_nt: TGTGCCTGGAGTACTGGCTCTGGAAACACCATATATTTT
v_call: TRBV14; d_call: NA; j_call: TRBJ1-1; clone_size: NA; cdr3_aa: CASSQVGGAVNTEAFF; cdr3_nt: TGTGCCAGCAGCCAAGTGGGGGGGGCAGTGAACACTGAAGCTTTCTTT
v_call: TRBV7-3; d_call: NA; j_call: TRBJ2-2; clone_size: NA; cdr3_aa: CASSLMGTGELFF; cdr3_nt: TGTGCCAGCAGCTTAATGGGCACCGGGGAGCTGTTTTTT
v_call: TRBV6-6; d_call: TRBD1; j_call: TRBJ1-4; clone_size: NA; cdr3_aa: CASSPWSGTGTFEKLFF; cdr3_nt: TGTGCCAGCAGTCCCTGGAGCGGGACAGGGACCTTCGAAAAACTGTTTTTT
v_call: TRBV5-6; d_call: NA; j_call: TRBJ2-2; clone_size: NA; cdr3_aa: CASSLAGVWANTGELFF; cdr3_nt: TGTGCCAGCAGCTTGGCGGGGGTGTGGGCCAACACCGGGGAGCTGTTTTTT
v_call: TRBV6-6; d_call: NA; j_call: TRBJ1-1; clone_size: NA; cdr3_aa: CASSYTNTEAFF; cdr3_nt: TGTGCCAGCAGTTATACAAACACTGAAGCTTTCTTT
v_call: TRBV16; d_call: TRBD1; j_call: TRBJ1-5; clone_size: NA; cdr3_aa: CASSRGQGVNQPQHF; cdr3_nt: TGTGCCAGCAGTCGCGGACAGGGGGTCAATCAGCCCCAGCATTTT
v_call: TRBV3-1/TRBV3-2; d_call: TRBD1; j_call: TRBJ1-5; clone_size: NA; cdr3_aa: CASSQGTGGNQPQHF; cdr3_nt: TGTGCCAGCAGCCAAGGGACAGGGGGCAATCAGCCCCAGCATTTT
v_call: TRBV7-2; d_call: TRBD1; j_call: TRBJ2-1; clone_size: NA; cdr3_aa: CASSLRDRGNNEQFF; cdr3_nt: TGTGCCAGCAGCTTAAGGGACAGGGGGAACAATGAGCAGTTCTTC
v_call: TRBV2; d_call: NA; j_call: TRBJ1-1; clone_size: NA; cdr3_aa: CASRTRGGGTEAFF; cdr3_nt: TGTGCCAGCAGAACAAGGGGTGGGGGCACTGAAGCTTTCTTT
v_call: TRBV6-2/TRBV6-3; d_call: NA; j_call: TRBJ1-6; clone_size: NA; cdr3_aa: CASSWTGTGPLHF; cdr3_nt: TGTGCCAGCAGTTGGACTGGGACGGGGCCCCTCCACTTT
v_call: TRBV7-8; d_call: NA; j_call: TRBJ2-3; clone_size: NA; cdr3_aa: CASSPRAPGSTDTQYF; cdr3_nt: TGTGCCAGCAGCCCCCGAGCTCCCGGTAGCACAGATACGCAGTATTTT
v_call: TRBV11-2; d_call: TRBD1; j_call: TRBJ1-1; clone_size: once; cdr3_aa: CASSWGSRGQGTVEAFF; cdr3_nt: TGTGCCAGCAGCTGGGGGAGTAGGGGACAGGGGACTGTTGAAGCTTTCTTT
v_call: TRBV7-9; d_call: TRBD2; j_call: TRBJ2-5; clone_size: NA; cdr3_aa: CASSLLAGGQTQYF; cdr3_nt: TGTGCCAGCAGCTTACTAGCGGGGGGTCAGACCCAGTACTTC
v_call: TRBV19; d_call: TRBD1; j_call: TRBJ1-2; clone_size: NA; cdr3_aa: CASSDRGYGYTF; cdr3_nt: TGTGCCAGTAGCGACAGGGGGTATGGCTACACCTTC